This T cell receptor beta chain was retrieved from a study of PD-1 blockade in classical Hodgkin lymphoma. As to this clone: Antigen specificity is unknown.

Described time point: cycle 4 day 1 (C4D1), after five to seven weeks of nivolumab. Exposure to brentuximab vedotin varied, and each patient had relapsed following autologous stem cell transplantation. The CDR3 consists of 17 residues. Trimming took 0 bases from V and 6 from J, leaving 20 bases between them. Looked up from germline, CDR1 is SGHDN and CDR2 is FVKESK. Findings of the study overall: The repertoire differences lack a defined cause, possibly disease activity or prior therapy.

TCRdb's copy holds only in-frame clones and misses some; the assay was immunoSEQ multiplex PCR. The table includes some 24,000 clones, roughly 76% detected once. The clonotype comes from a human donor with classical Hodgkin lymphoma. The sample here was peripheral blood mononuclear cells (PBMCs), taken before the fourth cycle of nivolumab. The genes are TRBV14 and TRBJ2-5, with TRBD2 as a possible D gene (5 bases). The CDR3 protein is CASSQEVRVSGGKTQYF. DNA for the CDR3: TGTGCCAGCAGCCAAGAAGTCCGGGTGAGCGGAGGAAAGACCCAGTACTTC.